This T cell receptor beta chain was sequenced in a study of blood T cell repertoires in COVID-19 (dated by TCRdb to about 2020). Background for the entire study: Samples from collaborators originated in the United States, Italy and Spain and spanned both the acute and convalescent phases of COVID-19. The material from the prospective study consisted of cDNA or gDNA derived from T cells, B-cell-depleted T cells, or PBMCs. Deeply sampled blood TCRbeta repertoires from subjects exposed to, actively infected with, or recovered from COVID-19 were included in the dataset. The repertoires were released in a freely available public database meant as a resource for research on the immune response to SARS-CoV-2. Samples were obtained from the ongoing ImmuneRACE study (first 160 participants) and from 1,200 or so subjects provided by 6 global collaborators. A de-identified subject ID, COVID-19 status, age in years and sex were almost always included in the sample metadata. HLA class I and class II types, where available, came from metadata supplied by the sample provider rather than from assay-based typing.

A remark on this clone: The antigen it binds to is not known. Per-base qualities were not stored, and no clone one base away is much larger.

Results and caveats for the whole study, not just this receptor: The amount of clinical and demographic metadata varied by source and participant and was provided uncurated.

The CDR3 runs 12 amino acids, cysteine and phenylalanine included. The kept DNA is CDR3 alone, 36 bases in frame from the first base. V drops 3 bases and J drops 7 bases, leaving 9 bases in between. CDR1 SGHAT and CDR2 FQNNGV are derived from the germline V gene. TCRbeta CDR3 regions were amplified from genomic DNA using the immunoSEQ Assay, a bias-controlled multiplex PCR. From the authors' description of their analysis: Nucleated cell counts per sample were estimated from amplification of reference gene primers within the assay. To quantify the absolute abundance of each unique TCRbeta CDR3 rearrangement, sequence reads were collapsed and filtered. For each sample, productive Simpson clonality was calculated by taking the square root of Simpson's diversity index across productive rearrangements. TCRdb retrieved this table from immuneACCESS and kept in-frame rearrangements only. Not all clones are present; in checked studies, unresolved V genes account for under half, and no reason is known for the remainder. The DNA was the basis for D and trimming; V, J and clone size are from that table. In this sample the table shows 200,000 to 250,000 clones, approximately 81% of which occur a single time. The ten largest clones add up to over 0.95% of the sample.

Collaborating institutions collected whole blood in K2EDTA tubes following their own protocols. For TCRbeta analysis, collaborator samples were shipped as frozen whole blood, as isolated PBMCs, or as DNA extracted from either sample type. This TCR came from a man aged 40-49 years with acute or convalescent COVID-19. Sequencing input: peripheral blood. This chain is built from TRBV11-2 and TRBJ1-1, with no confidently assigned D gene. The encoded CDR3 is CASSLFGGEAFF. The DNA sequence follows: TGTGCCAGCAGCTTGTTCGGAGGTGAAGCTTTCTTT.